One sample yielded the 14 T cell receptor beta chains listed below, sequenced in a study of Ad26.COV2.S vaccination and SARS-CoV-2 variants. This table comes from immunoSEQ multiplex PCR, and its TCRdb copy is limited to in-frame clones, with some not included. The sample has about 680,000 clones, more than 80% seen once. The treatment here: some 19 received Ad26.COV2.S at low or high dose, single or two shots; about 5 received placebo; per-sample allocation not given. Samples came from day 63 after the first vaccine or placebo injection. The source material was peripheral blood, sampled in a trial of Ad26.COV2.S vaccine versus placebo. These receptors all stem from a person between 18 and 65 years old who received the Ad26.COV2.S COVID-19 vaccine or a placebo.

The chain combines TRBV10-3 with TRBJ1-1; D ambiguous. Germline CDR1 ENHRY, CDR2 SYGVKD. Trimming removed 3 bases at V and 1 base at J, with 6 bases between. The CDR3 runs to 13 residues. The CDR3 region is CAISERQNTEAFF. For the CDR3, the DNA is TGTGCCATCAGTGAACGGCAGAACACTGAAGCTTTCTTT.

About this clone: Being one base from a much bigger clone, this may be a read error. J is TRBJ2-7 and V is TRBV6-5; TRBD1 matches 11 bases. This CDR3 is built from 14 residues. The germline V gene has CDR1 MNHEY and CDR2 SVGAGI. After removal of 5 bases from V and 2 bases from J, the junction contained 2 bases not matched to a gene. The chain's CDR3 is CASSTGQGAYEQYF. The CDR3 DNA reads TGTGCCAGCAGTACGGGACAGGGGGCCTACGAGCAGTACTTC.

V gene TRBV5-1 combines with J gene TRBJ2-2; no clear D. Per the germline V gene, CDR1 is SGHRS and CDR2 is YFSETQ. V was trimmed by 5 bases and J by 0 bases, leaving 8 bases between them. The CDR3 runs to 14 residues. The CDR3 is CASRERANTGELFF. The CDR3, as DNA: TGCGCCAGCAGAGAAAGGGCGAACACCGGGGAGCTGTTTTTT.

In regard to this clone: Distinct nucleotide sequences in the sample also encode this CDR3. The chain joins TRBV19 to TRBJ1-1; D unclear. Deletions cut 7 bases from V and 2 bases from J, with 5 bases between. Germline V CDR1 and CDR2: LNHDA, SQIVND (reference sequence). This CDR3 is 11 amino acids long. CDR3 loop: CASTRNTEAFF. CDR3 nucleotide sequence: TGTGCCAGTACTCGCAACACTGAAGCTTTCTTT.

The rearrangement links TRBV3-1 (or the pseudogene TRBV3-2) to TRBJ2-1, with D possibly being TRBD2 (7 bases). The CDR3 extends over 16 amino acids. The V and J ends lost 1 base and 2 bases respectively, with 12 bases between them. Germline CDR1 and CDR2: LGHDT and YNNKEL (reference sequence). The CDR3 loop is CASSQAGGAPYNEQFF. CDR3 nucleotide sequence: TGTGCCAGCAGCCAAGCTGGGGGGGCTCCCTACAATGAGCAGTTCTTC.

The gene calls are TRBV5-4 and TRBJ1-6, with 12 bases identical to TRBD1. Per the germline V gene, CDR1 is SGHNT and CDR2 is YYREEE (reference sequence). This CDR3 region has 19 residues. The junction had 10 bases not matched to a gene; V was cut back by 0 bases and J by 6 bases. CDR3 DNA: TGTGCCAGCAGCTTGGGGTTGGGACAGGGGGCGCGGTCTAATTCACCCCTCCACTTT. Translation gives CASSLGLGQGARSNSPLHF.

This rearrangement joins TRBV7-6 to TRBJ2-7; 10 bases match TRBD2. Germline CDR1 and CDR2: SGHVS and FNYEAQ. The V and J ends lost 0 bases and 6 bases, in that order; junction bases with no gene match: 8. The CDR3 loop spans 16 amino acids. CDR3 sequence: CASSLAGSSGSGEQYF. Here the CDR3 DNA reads TGTGCCAGCAGCTTAGCCGGATCTAGCGGGAGTGGCGAGCAGTACTTC.

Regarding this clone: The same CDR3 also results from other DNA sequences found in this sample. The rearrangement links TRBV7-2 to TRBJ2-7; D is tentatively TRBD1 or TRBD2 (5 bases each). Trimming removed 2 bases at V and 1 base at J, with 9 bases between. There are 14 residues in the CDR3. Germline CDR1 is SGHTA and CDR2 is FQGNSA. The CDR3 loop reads CASSLFGGSYEQYF. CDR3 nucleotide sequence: TGTGCCAGCAGCTTATTTGGGGGTTCCTACGAGCAGTACTTC.

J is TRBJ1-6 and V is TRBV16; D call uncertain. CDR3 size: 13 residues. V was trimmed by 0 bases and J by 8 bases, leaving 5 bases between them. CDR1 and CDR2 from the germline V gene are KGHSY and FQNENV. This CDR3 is CASSQSSYSPLHF. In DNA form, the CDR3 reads TGTGCCAGCAGCCAATCGTCTTATTCACCCCTCCACTTT. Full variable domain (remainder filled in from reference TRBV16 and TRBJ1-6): GEEVAQTPKHLVRGEGQKAKLYCAPIKGHSYVFWYQQVLKNEFKFLISFQNENVFDETGMPKERFSAKCLPNSPCSLEIQATKLEDSAVYFCASSQSSYSPLHFGNGTRLTVT.

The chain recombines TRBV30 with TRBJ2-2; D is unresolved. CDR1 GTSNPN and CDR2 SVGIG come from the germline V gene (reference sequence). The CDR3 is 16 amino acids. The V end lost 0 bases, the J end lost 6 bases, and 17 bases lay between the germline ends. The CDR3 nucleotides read TGTGCCTGGAGTGTAATGAGGATTATTGATCCCGGGGAGCTGTTTTTT. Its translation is CAWSVMRIIDPGELFF. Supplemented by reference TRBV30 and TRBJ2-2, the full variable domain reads SQTIHQWPATLVQPVGSPLSLECTVEGTSNPNLYWYRQAAGRGLQLLFYSVGIGQISSEVPQNLSASRPQDRQFILSSKKLLLSDSGFYLCAWSVMRIIDPGELFFGEGSRLTVL.

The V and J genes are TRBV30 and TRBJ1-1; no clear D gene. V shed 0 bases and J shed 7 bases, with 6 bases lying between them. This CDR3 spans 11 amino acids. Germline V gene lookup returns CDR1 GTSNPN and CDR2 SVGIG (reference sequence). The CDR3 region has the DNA TGTGCCTGGAGTGTAGCCCATGAAGCTTTCTTT. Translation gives CAWSVAHEAFF.

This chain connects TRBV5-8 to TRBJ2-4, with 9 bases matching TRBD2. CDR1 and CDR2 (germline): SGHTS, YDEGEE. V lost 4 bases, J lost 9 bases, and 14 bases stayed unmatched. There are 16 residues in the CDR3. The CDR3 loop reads CASSPPLSSGGGIQYF. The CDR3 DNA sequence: TGTGCCAGCAGCCCCCCCCTTAGTAGCGGGGGAGGCATTCAGTACTTC.

CDR3 sequence: CASSGLAGGDEQFF. For the CDR3, the DNA is TGTGCCAGCAGCGGACTAGCGGGAGGGGATGAGCAGTTCTTC. The chain joins TRBV4-2 to TRBJ2-1, with 15 bases aligning to TRBD2. CDR1 is LGHNA and CDR2 is YNFKEQ in the germline V gene. CDR3 length: 14 amino acids. With 5 bases clipped from V and 8 bases from J, the junction kept 1 base outside the gene matches.

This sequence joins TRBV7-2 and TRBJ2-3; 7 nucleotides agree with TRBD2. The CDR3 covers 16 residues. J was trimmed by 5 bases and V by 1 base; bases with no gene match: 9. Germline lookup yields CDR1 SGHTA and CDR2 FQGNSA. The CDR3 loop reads CASSLVPSGGLDTQYF. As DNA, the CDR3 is TGTGCCAGCAGCTTAGTCCCTAGCGGTGGGTTAGATACGCAGTATTTT.